This TCR beta chain was obtained from a study of blood T cell repertoires in COVID-19. Clones were read by immunoSEQ multiplex PCR, and TCRdb kept only the in-frame ones, dropping some. The sample yields about 350,000 clones, about 88% seen once. The CDR3 consists of 13 residues. Germline CDR1 is SQVTM and CDR2 is ANQGSEA. The V and J ends lost 6 bases and 7 bases, in that order; junction bases with no gene match: 8. This receptor was identified in a woman aged 30 to 39 who had been exposed to COVID-19. The sample was PBMCs or T cells enriched from blood (not recorded which). The V gene is TRBV29-1, the J gene TRBJ1-2, with 10 positions matching TRBD1. CDR3 in DNA: TGCAGCGTGGGAGACAGGGGGCCCCCTGGCTACACCTTC. Translated: CSVGDRGPPGYTF.